This T cell receptor beta chain was recorded in a study of T cell responses to AZD1222 COVID-19 vaccine. Study-wide findings and caveats: Spike-specific TCR breadth and depth both grew after two AZD1222 doses. Only a handful of people who got AZD1222 tested seropositive at baseline. Along spike, vaccine-associated CD4 TCRs were found throughout, with dominance at 160-218 and 743-854.

This CDR3 spans 16 amino acids. The ends were cut back, 5 bases at V and 6 bases at J, with 22 bases in the middle. CDR1 is MNHEY and CDR2 is SMNVEV in the germline V gene (reference sequence). Concerning this clone: The antigen is undetermined.

The assay was immunoSEQ multiplex PCR, and TCRdb's table has in-frame clones only and misses some. Of 150,000 or so clones listed, approximately 94% are singletons. This TCR was sampled from an adult in good health. This sequence joins TRBV27 and TRBJ1-2; D is possibly TRBD1 (6 bases). The sample consisted of peripheral blood, taken on day 0 of AZD1222 vaccination. In DNA form, the CDR3 reads TGTGCCAGCAGTCGGGGCAGGGGTTATTTCAACGATGGCTACACCTTC. Translating it yields CASSRGRGYFNDGYTF.